This T cell receptor (beta chain) was captured by sequencing in a study of identical twins. Points from the study as a whole: Out-of-frame alpha sequences shared between twins exhibited an excess of low generation probability.

With respect to this clonotype: Its antigen remains unidentified.

This CDR3 is built from 14 residues. From germline, CDR1 is LGHDT and CDR2 YNNKEL (reference sequence). Trimming stripped 2 bases from V and 5 bases from J, with 10 bases between. A single record per CDR3 protein comes from TCRdb applying MiXCR to the 5' RACE reads. The table lists some 760,000 distinct CDR3 sequences, 15% to 20% of them singletons. Another study also made use of these data, one on T cells expressing NK-cell markers. Turning to that study: Leadership of the CD3+CD56-NKG2C+ fraction also belonged to these clonotypes in a handful of donors.

V and J are TRBV3-1 and TRBJ2-1; D remains ambiguous. Sequenced sample: PBMCs. The receptor was isolated from a woman aged 18-30 years in good health. In DNA, the CDR3 is TGTGCCAGCAGCCAACTTGCACGACACAATGAGCAGTTCTTC. Residues: CASSQLARHNEQFF.